The 5 T cell receptor beta chains presented below share a single source sample, sequenced in a study of blood T cell repertoires in COVID-19. The protocol was immunoSEQ multiplex PCR, while the TCRdb copy is restricted to in-frame clones and leaves out a portion. The sample has approximately 210,000 clones, about 85% seen once. The sequenced material came from peripheral blood. Receptors originate from a human donor in a cohort sampled during active COVID-19.

The chain combines TRBV19 with TRBJ2-1; D is possibly TRBD2 (6 bases). The CDR3 spans 13 residues. Looked up from germline, CDR1 is LNHDA and CDR2 is SQIVND (reference sequence). V gave up 6 bases and J gave up 10 bases, with 16 bases separating them. The CDR3 nucleotides read TGTGCCAGTAGCCCCGGGGGAGCCCGGGAGCAGTTCTTC. It is translated as CASSPGGAREQFF.

The chain joins TRBV19 to TRBJ2-5; the match to TRBD1 covers 8 bases. V dropped 6 bases and J dropped 5; count of bases not matched to a gene: 8. Germline loops: CDR1 LNHDA, CDR2 SQIVND (reference sequence). This CDR3 has 14 residues. The CDR3: CASRGRTGLETQYF. For the CDR3, the DNA is TGTGCCAGTAGGGGACGGACAGGGCTGGAGACCCAGTACTTC.

The rearrangement links TRBV27 to TRBJ1-2; D perhaps matches TRBD1 (5 bases). The CDR3 loop spans 15 amino acids. Germline values: CDR1 MNHEY, CDR2 SMNVEV (reference sequence). Trimming pared 6 bases from V and 4 bases from J, leaving 18 bases between. CDR3 nucleotide sequence: TGTGCCAGCAGGACCGCAGGGTCCCATGGCTATGGCTACACCTTC. Amino acid sequence: CASRTAGSHGYGYTF.

V usage is TRBV7-8 and J usage is TRBJ1-1, with no clear D. With 1 base removed from V and 3 bases from J, the gap between germline ends came to 9 bases. Germline V CDR1 and CDR2: SGHVS, FQNEAQ. The CDR3 has 14 amino acids. CDR3 residues: CASSLVREDTEAFF. The CDR3 coding sequence is TGTGCCAGCAGCTTAGTGCGAGAGGACACTGAAGCTTTCTTT.

Turning to this clone: Other DNA variants within this sample encode the same CDR3. The chain couples TRBV5-1 to TRBJ1-2, with 9 bases aligning to TRBD1. The CDR3 extends over 13 amino acids. Trimming took 0 bases from V and 8 from J; bases not matched to a gene: 2. Germline V lookup: CDR1 SGHRS, CDR2 YFSETQ. In nucleotides, the CDR3 is TGCGCCAGCAGCTTGGGGACAGGGGACGGCTACACCTTC. Protein sequence: CASSLGTGDGYTF.